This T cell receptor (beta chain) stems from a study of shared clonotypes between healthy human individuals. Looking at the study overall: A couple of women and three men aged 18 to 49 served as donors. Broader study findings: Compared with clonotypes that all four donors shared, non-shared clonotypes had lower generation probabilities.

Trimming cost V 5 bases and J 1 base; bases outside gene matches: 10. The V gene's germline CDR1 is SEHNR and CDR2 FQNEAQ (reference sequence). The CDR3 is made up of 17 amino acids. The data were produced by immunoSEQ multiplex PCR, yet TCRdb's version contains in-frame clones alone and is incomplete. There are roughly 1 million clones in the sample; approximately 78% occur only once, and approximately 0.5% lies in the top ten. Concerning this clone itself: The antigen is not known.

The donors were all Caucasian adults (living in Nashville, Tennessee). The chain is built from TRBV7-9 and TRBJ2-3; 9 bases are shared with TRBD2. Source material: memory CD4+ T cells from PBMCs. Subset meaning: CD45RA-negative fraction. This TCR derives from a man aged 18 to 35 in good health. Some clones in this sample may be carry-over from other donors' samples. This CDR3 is CASSRIAGEAGTDTQYF. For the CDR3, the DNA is TGTGCCAGCAGCCGTATAGCGGGAGAGGCGGGCACAGATACGCAGTATTTT.